Listed below are T cell receptor beta chains from one sample, sequenced in a study of blood T cell repertoires in COVID-19. The assay was immunoSEQ multiplex PCR, and TCRdb's table has in-frame clones only and misses some. The sample lists tens of thousands of clones; about 83% were seen once. Sequenced input: peripheral blood. The receptors were gathered from a human donor in a cohort sampled during active COVID-19. Both conserved end residues are trimmed from each CDR3.

>TRBV27|TRBJ2-5
ASSRYQETQY
>TRBV4-2|TRBJ2-7
ASSQDFTGYEQY
>TRBV28|TRBJ2-3
ASSLSFRDRVASGTSTDTQY
>TRBV10-3|TRBJ2-3
AISDERKAPDTQY
>TRBV3-1/TRBV3-2|TRBJ1-6
ASSQDNTRGGFSPLH
>TRBV19|TRBJ2-5
ASSTPGQTQETQY
>TRBV3-1/TRBV3-2|TRBJ2-5
ASSLRGEGKETQY
>TRBV9|TRBJ2-1
ASSVAGGNNEQF
>TRBV2|TRBJ2-1
ASSTQGGSYNEQF
>TRBV5-4|TRBJ2-5
ASSTSGTGQETQY
>TRBV7-8|TRBJ1-2
ASSLDGQAYGYT
>TRBV18|TRBJ1-1
ASSTSQGPEAF
>TRBV7-8|TRBJ1-5
ASTLLFRESNQPQH
>TRBV6-2/TRBV6-3|TRBJ2-5
ASSPRGAQETQY
>TRBV29-1|TRBJ2-1
SVALDRRGTNNGQF
>TRBV6-5|TRBJ2-7
ASVRDRSSYEQY